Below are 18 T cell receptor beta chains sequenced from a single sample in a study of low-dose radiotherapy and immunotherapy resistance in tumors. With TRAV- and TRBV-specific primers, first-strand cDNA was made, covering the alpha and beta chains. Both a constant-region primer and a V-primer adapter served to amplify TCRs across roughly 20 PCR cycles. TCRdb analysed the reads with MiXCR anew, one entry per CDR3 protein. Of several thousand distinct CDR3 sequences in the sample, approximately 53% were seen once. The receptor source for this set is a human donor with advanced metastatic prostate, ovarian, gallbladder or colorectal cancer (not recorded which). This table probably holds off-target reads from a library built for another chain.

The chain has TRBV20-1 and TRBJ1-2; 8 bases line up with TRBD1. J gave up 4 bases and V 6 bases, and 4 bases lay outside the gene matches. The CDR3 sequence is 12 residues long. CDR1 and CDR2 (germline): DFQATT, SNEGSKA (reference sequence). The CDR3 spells CSATGEIYGYTF. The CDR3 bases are TGCAGTGCGACAGGGGAGATCTATGGCTACACCTTC.

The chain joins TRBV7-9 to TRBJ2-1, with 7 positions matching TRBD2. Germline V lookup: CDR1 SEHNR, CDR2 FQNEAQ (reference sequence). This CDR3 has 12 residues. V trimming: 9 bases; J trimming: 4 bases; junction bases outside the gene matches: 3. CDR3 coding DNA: TGTGCCAGTCGCGGGGGTTACAATGAGCAGTTCTTC. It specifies CASRGGYNEQFF.

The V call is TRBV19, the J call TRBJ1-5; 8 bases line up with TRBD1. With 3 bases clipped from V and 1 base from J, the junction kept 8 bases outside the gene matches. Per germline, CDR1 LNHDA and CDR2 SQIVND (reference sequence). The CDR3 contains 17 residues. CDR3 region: CASSIGAGGSSNQPQHF. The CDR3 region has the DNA TGTGCCAGTAGTATTGGCGCAGGGGGCTCGAGCAATCAGCCCCAGCATTTT.

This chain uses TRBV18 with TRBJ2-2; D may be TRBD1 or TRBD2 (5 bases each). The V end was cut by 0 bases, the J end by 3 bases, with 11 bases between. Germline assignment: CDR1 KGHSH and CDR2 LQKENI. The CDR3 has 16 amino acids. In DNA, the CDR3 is TGTGCCAGCTCACCACCAACGGGGCGGGACACCGGGGAGCTGTTTTTT. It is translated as CASSPPTGRDTGELFF.

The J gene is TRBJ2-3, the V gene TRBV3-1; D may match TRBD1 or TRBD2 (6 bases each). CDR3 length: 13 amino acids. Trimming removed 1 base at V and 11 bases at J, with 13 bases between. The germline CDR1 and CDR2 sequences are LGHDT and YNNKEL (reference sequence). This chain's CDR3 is CASSQAKGGRQYF. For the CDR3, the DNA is TGTGCCAGCAGCCAAGCTAAAGGGGGGAGGCAGTATTTT.

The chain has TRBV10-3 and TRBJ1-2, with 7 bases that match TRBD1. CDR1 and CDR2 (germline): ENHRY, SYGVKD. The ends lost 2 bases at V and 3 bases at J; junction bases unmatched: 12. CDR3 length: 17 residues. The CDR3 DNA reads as TGTGCCATCAGTGAGACCCGGATGACAGGGATTGACTATGGCTACACCTTC. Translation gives CAISETRMTGIDYGYTF.

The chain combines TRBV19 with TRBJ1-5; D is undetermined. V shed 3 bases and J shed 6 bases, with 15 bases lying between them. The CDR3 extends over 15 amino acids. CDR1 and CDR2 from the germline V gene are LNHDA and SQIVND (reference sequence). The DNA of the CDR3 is TGTGCCAGTAGTATTGTCAGGCAAAACGGTCAGCCCCAGCATTTT. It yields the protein CASSIVRQNGQPQHF.

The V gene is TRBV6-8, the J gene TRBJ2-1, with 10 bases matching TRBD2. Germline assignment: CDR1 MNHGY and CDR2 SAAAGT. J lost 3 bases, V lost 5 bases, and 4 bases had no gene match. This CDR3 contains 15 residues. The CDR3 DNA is TGTGCCAGCAGTCCGGGACTAGCGCTCTACAATGAGCAGTTCTTC. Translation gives CASSPGLALYNEQFF.

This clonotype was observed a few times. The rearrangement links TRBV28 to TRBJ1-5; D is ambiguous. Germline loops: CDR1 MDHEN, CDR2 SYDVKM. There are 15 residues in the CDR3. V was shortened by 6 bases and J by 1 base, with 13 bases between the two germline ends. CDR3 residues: CASRGGGYSNQPQHF. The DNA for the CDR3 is TGTGCCAGCAGAGGTGGAGGGTACAGCAATCAGCCCCAGCATTTT.

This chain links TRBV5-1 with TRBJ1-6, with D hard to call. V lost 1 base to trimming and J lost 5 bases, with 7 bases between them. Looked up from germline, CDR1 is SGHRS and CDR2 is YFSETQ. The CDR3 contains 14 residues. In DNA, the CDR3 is TGCGCCAGCAGCTTGATGGTGGATAATTCACCCCTCCACTTT. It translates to CASSLMVDNSPLHF.

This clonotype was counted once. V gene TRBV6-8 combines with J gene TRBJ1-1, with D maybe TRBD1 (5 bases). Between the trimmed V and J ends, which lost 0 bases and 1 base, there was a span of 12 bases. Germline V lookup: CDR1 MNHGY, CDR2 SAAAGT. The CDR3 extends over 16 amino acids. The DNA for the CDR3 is TGTGCCAGCAGTTACTCACCCCAGGGTTGGAACACTGAAGCTTTCTTT. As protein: CASSYSPQGWNTEAFF.

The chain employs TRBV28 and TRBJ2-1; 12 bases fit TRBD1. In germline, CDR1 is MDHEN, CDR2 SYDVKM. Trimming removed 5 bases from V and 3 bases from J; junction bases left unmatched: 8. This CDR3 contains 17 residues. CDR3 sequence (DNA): TGTGCCAGCAGTGGGCCGGGACAGGGGGCGATCTACAATGAGCAGTTCTTC. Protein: CASSGPGQGAIYNEQFF.

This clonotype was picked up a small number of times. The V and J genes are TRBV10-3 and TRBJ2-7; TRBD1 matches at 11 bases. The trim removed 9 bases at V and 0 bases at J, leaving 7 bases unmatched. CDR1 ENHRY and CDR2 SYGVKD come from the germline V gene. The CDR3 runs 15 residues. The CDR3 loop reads CAMTAGQGGSYEQYF. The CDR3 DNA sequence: TGTGCCATGACCGCGGGACAGGGGGGCTCCTACGAGCAGTACTTC.

This chain's CDR3 is CASSYAAQGELFF. The CDR3 coding sequence is TGTGCCAGCAGTTACGCCGCGCAGGGGGAGCTGTTTTTT. The chain employs TRBV6-2 or TRBV6-3 and TRBJ2-2; D is unclear. This CDR3 has 13 residues. Looked up from germline, CDR1 is MNHEY and CDR2 is SVGEGT. V was pared by 2 bases and J by 8 bases, with 9 bases between.

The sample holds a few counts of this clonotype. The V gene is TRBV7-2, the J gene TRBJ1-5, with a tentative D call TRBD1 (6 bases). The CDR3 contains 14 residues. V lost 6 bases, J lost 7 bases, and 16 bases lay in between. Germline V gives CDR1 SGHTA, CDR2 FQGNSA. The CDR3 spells CASSYTGPGQPQHF. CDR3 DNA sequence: TGTGCCAGCAGTTACACAGGGCCAGGGCAGCCCCAGCATTTT.

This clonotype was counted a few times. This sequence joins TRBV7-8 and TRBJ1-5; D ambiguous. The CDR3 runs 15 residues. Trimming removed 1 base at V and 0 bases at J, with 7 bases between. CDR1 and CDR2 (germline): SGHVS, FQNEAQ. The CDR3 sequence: CASSLGRFSNQPQHF. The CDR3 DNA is TGTGCCAGCAGCTTAGGGCGGTTTAGCAATCAGCCCCAGCATTTT.

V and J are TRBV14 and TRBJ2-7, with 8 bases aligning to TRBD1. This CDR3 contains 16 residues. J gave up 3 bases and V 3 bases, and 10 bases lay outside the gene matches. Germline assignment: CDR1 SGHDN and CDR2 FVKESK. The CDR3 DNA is TGTGCCAGCAGCCATGGGTCGGGACAGGCTTACTACGAGCAGTACTTC. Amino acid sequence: CASSHGSGQAYYEQYF.

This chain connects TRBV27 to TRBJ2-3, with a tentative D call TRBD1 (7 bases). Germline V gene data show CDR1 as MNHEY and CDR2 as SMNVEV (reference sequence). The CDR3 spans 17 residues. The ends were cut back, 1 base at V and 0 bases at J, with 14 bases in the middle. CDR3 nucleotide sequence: TGTGCCAGCAGTTTATGGGCGGGACAGCGTAGCACAGATACGCAGTATTTT. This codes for CASSLWAGQRSTDTQYF.